This TCR beta chain appears in the sequencing data of a study of blood T cells in healthy people across ages. Primers used in a second PCR of about 6 to 12 cycles were a sample-barcoded 5' primer and a J-beta primer mix. TCRdb passed the 5' RACE reads through MiXCR, listing each CDR3 protein once. This repertoire shows 1.5 million or so distinct CDR3 sequences, 35% to 45% found once; its top ten account for approximately 4%. About this clonotype: Its antigen is as yet unknown.

Points from the study as a whole: Changes seen in expanded clonotypes were possibly confounded by donor CMV status left unknown. The fall in TCR beta diversity per million T cells was roughly linear with age.

The CDR3 covers 15 residues. This TCR derives from a woman under 30 in good health. Sequenced: blood. This chain joins TRBV12-3 or TRBV12-4 and TRBJ2-1; tentatively, D is TRBD1 or TRBD2 (7 bases each). The better agreement between TRBJ2-7 and the DNA end casts doubt on the J call. The CDR3 DNA reads TGTGCCAGCAGTTACAGGGGAGGGGTATACAATGAGCAGTACTTC. This codes for CASSYRGGVYNEQYF.